This TCR beta chain is drawn from a study of blood T cells in healthy people across ages. Study-wide points: Per million T cells, TCR beta diversity dropped about linearly as age rose.

The second PCR ran roughly 7 to 11 cycles with a sample-barcoded 5' primer and J-beta primers. With 12 random nucleotides, a template-switch adaptor tagged each individual cDNA molecule. MiXCR, run by TCRdb on the 5' RACE reads, gives a single entry per CDR3 protein. The sample has more than 700,000 distinct CDR3 sequences; 46% are singletons. Every participating donor contributed 8 to 10 milliliters of peripheral blood through a draw. Isolation yielded PBMCs, at least 6 million per sample, in every case. Comments on this clonotype: What it recognizes is unknown.

Specimen: blood. This sequence originates from a man at least 80 years old in good health.

The DNA for the CDR3 is TGTGCCAGCAGTGCTGCGAGGGAAGGGAATTCACCCCTCCACTTT. It is translated as CASSAAREGNSPLHF. The chain employs TRBV6-5 and TRBJ1-6; D unresolved. Germline CDR1 MNHEY, CDR2 SVGAGI. The CDR3 has 15 amino acids. V lost 5 bases to trimming and J lost 7 bases, with 15 bases between them.